This T cell receptor (beta chain) was retrieved from a study of response to subunit inactivated influenza vaccine. Overall study results and limits: With each seasonal influenza vaccination, the authors suggested, few new T cells are recruited.

Germline CDR1 and CDR2: SGHTA and FQGNSA. The CDR3 consists of 15 residues. The V end was cut by 5 bases, the J end by 3 bases, with 14 bases between. Comments on this clonotype: The antigen is unknown.

TCRdb fed the RT-PCR reads into MiXCR, producing one record per CDR3 protein. Of over 750,000 distinct CDR3 sequences listed, over 20% are singletons. This chain connects TRBV7-2 to TRBJ1-5; tentatively, D is TRBD1 (6 bases). Sample: PBMCs from blood, taken 4 to 6 days after vaccination. The sequence derives from a man aged 45-65 years who received an inactivated influenza vaccine. The CDR3 protein is CASSPQRGANQPQHF. In DNA form, the CDR3 reads TGTGCCAGCAGCCCCCAACGGGGGGCCAATCAGCCCCAGCATTTT.